The clone carrying this TCR beta chain was observed many times. Its antigen is unidentified. The germline CDR1 and CDR2 sequences are SGHAT and FQNNGV. Trimming took off 1 base at V and 5 bases at J, with 6 bases between the two ends. This CDR3 is 12 amino acids long. These data originate in a study of CD8+CD57+ T cells in acquired aplastic anemia. The overall study: Quantities of DNA derived from sorted CD4+ and CD8+ cells averaged roughly 3.4 ug. Healthy CD8+ samples averaged around 10 million reads. Study findings and constraints: Overlapping CD8+ CDR3 repertoires of patients and controls contained under 35 shared sequences. A significant difference in CD8+ Simpson's diversity between patients and controls was not found.

Both TCR beta VDJ combination and CDR3 sequence profiling were carried out. Genomic DNA was the template for this profiling. TCRdb reprocessed the reads with MiXCR, giving one entry per CDR3 protein. The sample yields 200,000 to 250,000 distinct CDR3 sequences, around 60% seen once. The receptor comes from a human donor in good health. Sequencing was done on a sample of sorted CD4+, CD8+, or CD8+CD57+ T cells (not recorded which) from PBMCs. This rearrangement joins TRBV11-2 to TRBJ2-7, with D uncertain. CDR3 DNA sequence: TGTGCCAGCAGCTTAGTCTGGAACGAGCAGTACTTC. Its protein product is CASSLVWNEQYF.